The present T cell receptor beta chain was sequenced within a study of OX40 agonist ivuxolimab in advanced cancers. The CDR3 runs 15 residues. The V gene lost 2 bases and the J gene lost 1 base, with 10 bases spanning the gap. In germline, CDR1 is SGHRS, CDR2 YFSETQ. TCRdb keeps only in-frame clones here, not all; method: immunoSEQ multiplex PCR. The profile shows some 100,000 clones, approximately 90% of them singletons. The chain carries TRBV5-1 and TRBJ2-1; a possible D gene is TRBD1 (5 bases). Sample: CD4+ or CD8+ T cells sorted from blood, taken in a trial of the OX40 agonist ivuxolimab. The receptor was derived from an adult with an advanced solid tumor such as melanoma, head and neck, liver or kidney cancer. Written as DNA, the CDR3 is TGCGCCAGCAGCTTAGGACATGCTTCCTACAATGAGCAGTTCTTC. It translates to CASSLGHASYNEQFF. Drawing the rest from reference TRBV5-1 and TRBJ2-1, the complete variable domain is KAGVTQTPRYLIKTRGQQVTLSCSPISGHRSVSWYQQTPGQGLQFLFEYFSETQRNKGNFPGRFSGRQFSNSRSEMNVSTLELGDSALYLCASSLGHASYNEQFFGPGTRLTVL.